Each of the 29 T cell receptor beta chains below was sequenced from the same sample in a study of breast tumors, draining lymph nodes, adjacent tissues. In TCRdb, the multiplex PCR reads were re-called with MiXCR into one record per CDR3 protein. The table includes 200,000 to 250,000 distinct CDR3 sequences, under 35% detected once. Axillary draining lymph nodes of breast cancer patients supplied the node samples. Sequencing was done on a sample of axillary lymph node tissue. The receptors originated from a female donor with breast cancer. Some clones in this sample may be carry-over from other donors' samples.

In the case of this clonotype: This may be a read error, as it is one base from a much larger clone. The CDR3 region has the DNA TGTGCCAGTAGTACTGGCGGGAGGGGCAATGAGCAGTTCTTC. This codes for CASSTGGRGNEQFF. This chain links TRBV19 with TRBJ2-1, with TRBD2 matching 9 bases. The CDR3 is made up of 14 amino acids. Germline V gene sequence: CDR1 LNHDA, CDR2 SQIVND (reference sequence). Trimming cost V 4 bases and J 6 bases; bases outside gene matches: 4.

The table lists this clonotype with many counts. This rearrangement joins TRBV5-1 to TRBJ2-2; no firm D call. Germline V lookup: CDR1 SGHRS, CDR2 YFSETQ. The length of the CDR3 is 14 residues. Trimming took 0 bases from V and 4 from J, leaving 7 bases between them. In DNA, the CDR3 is TGCGCCAGCAGCTTGGGATTTGGCACCGGGGAGCTGTTTTTT. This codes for CASSLGFGTGELFF.

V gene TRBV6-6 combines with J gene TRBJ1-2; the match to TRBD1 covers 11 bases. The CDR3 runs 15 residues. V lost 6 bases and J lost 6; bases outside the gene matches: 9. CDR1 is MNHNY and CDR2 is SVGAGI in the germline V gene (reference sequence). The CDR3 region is CASSLETGQGDGYTF. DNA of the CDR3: TGTGCCAGCAGCCTTGAGACGGGACAGGGGGATGGCTACACCTTC.

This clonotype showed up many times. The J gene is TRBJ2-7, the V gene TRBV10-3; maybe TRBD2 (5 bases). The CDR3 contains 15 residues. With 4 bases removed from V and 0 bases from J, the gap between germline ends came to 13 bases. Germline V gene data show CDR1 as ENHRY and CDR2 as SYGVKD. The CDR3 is CAISGEGFSSYEQYF. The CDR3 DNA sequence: TGTGCCATCAGTGGTGAGGGTTTCAGCTCCTACGAGCAGTACTTC.

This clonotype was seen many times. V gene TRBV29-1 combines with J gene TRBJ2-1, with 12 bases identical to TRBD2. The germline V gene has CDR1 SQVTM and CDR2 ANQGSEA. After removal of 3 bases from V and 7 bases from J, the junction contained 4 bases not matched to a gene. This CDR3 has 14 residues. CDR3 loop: CSVDRLAGGNEQFF. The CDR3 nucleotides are TGCAGCGTTGATCGGCTAGCGGGAGGGAATGAGCAGTTCTTC.

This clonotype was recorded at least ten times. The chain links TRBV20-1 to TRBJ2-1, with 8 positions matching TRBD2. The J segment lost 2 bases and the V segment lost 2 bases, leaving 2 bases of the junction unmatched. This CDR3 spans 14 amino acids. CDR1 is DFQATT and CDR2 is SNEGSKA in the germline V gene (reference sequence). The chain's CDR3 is CSARLAGTYNEQFF. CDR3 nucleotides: TGCAGTGCTAGACTAGCGGGTACCTACAATGAGCAGTTCTTC.

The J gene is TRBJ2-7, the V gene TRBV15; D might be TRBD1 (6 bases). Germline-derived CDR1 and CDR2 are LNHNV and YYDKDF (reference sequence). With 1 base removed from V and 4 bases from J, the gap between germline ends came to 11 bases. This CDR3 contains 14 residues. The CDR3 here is CATSRALRGYEQYF. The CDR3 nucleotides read TGTGCCACCAGCAGAGCCCTCAGGGGTTACGAGCAGTACTTC.

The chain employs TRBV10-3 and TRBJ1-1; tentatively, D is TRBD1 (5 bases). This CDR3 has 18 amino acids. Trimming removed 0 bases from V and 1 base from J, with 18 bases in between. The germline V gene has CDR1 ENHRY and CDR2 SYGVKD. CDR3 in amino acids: CAISESMHFSGGNTEAFF. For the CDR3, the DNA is TGTGCCATCAGTGAGTCGATGCATTTTAGTGGGGGGAACACTGAAGCTTTCTTT.

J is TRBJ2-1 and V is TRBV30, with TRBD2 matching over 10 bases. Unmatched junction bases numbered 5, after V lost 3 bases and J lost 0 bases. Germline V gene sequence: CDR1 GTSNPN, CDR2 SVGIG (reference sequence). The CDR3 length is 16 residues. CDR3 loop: CAWRVSGGSSYNEQFF. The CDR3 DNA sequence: TGTGCCTGGAGAGTTAGCGGGGGGAGCTCCTACAATGAGCAGTTCTTC.

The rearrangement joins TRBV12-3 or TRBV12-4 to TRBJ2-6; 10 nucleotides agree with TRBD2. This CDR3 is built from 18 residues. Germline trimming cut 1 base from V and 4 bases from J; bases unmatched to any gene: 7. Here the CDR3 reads CASSLGAGGGTGANVLTF. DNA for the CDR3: TGTGCCAGCAGTTTAGGAGCGGGAGGGGGCACCGGGGCCAACGTCCTGACTTTC.

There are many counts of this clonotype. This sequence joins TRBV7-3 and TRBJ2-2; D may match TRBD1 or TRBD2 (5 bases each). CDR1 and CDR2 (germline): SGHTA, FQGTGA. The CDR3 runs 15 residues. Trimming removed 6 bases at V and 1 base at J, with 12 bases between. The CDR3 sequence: CASRSGTVNTGELFF. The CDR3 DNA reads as TGTGCCAGCAGATCTGGGACGGTGAACACCGGGGAGCTGTTTTTT.

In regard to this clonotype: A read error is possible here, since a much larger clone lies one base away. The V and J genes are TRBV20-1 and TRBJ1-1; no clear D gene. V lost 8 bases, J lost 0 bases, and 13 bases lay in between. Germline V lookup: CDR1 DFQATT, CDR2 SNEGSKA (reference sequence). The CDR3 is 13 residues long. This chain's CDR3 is CSTPTTLNTEAFF. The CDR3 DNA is TGCAGTACACCAACAACACTGAACACTGAAGCTTTCTTT.

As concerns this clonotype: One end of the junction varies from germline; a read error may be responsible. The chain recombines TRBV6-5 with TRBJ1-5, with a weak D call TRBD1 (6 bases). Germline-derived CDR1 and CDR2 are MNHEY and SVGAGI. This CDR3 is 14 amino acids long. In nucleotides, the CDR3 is TGTGCCGGCAGTTACTCAGGCAGGGGCCAGCCCCAGCATTTT. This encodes CAGSYSGRGQPQHF.

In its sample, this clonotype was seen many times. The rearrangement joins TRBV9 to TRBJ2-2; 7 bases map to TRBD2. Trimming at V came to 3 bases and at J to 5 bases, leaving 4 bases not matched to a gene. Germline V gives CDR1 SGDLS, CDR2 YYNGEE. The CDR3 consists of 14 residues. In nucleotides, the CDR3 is TGTGCCAGCAGCGAAGGGACTACGACCGGGGAGCTGTTTTTT. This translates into CASSEGTTTGELFF.

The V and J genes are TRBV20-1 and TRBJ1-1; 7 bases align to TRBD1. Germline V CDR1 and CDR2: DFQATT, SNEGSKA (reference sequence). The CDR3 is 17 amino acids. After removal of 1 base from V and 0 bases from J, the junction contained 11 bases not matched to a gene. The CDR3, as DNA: TGCAGTGCTAGAGCACTGGGACAGCGTTTTATGAACACTGAAGCTTTCTTT. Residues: CSARALGQRFMNTEAFF.

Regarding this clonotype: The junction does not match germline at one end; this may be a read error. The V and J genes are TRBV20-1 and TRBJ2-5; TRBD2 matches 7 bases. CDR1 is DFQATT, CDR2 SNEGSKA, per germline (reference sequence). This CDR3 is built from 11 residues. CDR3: CSVSGGETQSF. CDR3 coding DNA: TGCAGTGTATCGGGGGGAGAGACCCAGTCCTTC.

The CDR3 sequence: CASRDRSTYEQYF. As DNA, the CDR3 is TGTGCCAGCAGGGACAGGTCTACCTACGAGCAGTACTTC. The chain employs TRBV2 and TRBJ2-7; TRBD1 matches 7 bases. The CDR3 totals 13 residues. V gave up 6 bases and J gave up 2 bases; unmatched junction bases: 4. Germline CDR1 is SNHLY and CDR2 is FYNNEI.

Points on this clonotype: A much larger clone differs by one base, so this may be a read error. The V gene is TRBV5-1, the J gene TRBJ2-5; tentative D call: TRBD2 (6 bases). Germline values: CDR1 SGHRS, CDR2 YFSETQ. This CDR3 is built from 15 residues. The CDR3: CASSLEGTHQGTQYF. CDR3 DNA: TGCGCCAGCAGCTTAGAAGGGACTCACCAAGGGACCCAGTACTTC.

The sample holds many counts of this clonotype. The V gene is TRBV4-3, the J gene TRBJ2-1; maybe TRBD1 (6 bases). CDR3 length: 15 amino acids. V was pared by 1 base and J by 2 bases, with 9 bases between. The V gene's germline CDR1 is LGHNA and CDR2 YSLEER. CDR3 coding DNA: TGCGCCAGCAGCCAAGGACAGGTAACCTACAATGAGCAGTTCTTC. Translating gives CASSQGQVTYNEQFF.

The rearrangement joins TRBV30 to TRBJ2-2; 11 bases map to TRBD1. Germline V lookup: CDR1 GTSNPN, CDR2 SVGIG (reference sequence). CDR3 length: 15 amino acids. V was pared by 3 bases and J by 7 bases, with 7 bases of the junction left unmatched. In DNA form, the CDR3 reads TGTGCCTGGAGCAAGGACAGGGGGCAACACGGGGAGCTGTTTTTT. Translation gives CAWSKDRGQHGELFF. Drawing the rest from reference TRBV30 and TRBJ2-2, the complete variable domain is SQTIHQWPATLVQPVGSPLSLECTVEGTSNPNLYWYRQAAGRGLQLLFYSVGIGQISSEVPQNLSASRPQDRQFILSSKKLLLSDSGFYLCAWSKDRGQHGELFFGEGSRLTVL.

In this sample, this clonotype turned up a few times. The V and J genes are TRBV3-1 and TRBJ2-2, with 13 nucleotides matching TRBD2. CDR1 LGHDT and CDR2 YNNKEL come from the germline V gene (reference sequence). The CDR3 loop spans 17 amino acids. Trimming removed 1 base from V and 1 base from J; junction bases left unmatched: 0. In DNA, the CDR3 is TGTGCCAGCAGCCAAGGACTAGCGGGGGGGAACACCGGGGAGCTGTTTTTT. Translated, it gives CASSQGLAGGNTGELFF. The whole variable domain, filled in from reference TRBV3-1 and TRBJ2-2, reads DTAVSQTPKYLVTQMGNDKSIKCEQNLGHDTMYWYKQDSKKFLKIMFSYNNKELIINETVPNRFSPKSPDKAHLNLHINSLELGDSAVYFCASSQGLAGGNTGELFFGEGSRLTVL.

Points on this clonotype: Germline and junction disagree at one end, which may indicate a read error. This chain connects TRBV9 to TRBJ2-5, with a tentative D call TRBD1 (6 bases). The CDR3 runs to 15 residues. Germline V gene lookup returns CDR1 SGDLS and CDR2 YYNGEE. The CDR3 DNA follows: TGTGCCAGCAGCCCTTGGGGTAGCGCAGGGGAGACCCCGTACTTC. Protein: CASSPWGSAGETPYF.

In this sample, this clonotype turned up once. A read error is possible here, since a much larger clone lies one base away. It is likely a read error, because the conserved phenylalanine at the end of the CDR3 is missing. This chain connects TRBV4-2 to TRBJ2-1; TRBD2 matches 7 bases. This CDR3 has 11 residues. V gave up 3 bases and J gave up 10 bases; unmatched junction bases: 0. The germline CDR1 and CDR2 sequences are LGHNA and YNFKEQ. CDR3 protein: CASSQGLEQFL. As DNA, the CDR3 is TGTGCCAGCAGCCAGGGACTAGAGCAGTTCCTC.

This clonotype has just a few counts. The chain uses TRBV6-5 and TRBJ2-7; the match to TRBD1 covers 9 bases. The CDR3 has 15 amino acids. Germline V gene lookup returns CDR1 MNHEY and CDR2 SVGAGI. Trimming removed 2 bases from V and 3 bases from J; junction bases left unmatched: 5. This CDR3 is CASSYQGQGLYEQYF. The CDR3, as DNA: TGTGCCAGCAGTTACCAGGGACAGGGCCTCTACGAGCAGTACTTC.

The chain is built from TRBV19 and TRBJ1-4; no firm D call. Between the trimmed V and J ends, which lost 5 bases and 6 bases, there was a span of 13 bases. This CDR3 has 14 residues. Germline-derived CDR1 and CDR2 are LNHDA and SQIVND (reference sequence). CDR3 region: CASSGFGVDEKLFF. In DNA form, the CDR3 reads TGTGCCAGTAGTGGCTTTGGGGTGGATGAAAAACTGTTTTTT.

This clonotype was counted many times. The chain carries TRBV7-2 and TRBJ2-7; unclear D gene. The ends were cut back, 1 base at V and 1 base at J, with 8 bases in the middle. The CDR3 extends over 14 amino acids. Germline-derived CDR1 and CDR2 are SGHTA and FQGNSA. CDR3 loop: CASSLVIQSYEQYF. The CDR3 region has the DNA TGTGCCAGCAGCTTAGTGATCCAATCCTACGAGCAGTACTTC.

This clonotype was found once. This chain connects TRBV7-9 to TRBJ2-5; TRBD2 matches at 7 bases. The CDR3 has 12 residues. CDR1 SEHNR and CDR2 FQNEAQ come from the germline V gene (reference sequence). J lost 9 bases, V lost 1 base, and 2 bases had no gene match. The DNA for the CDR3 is TGTGCCAGCAGCTTAGAGGGAGGGCCCCAGTACTTC. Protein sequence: CASSLEGGPQYF.

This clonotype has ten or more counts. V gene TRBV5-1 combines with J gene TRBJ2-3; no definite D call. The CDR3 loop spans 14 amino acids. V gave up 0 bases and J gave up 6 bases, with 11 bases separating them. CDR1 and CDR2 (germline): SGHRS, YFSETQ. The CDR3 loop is CASSLVGRKDTQYF. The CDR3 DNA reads TGCGCCAGCAGCTTGGTAGGCAGAAAGGATACGCAGTATTTT.

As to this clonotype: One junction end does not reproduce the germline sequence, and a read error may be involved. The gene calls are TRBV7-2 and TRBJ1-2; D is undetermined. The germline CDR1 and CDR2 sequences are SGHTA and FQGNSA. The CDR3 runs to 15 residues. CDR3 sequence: CASSYWTSGYYGYPF. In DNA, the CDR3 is TGTGCCAGCAGCTACTGGACTAGCGGGTACTATGGCTACCCCTTC. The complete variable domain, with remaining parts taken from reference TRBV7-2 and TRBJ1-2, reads GAGVSQSPSNKVTEKGKDVELRCDPISGHTALYWYRQSLGQGLEFLIYFQGNSAPDKSGLPSDRFSAERTGGSVSTLTIQRTQQEDSAVYLCASSYWTSGYYGYPFGSGTRLTVV.